The next 7 T cell receptor beta chains were all read from a single sample in a study of blood T cell repertoires in COVID-19. Assay: immunoSEQ multiplex PCR; the TCRdb copy retains only in-frame clones and omits some. The table has about 64,000 clones, around 80% seen once. The sample taken for sequencing was peripheral blood. All receptors come from a woman in her sixties with acute or convalescent COVID-19.

This clone was counted only a few times. CDR3 nucleotides: TGCAGCGGGACTAGCGGGGGCTCAGATACGCAGTATTTT. It translates to CSGTSGGSDTQYF. This chain uses TRBV29-1 with TRBJ2-3; 13 bases are a match to TRBD2. V gave up 7 bases and J gave up 4 bases; unmatched junction bases: 2. Germline V gene data show CDR1 as SQVTM and CDR2 as ANQGSEA. This CDR3 contains 13 residues.

This chain uses TRBV11-2 with TRBJ1-1, with D possibly being TRBD1 (6 bases). V lost 6 bases and J 4 bases, leaving 15 bases between the germline ends. Germline CDR1 SGHAT, CDR2 FQNNGV. The CDR3 loop spans 14 amino acids. CDR3 loop: CASRPQGGGTEAFF. CDR3 DNA: TGTGCCAGCAGACCCCAGGGAGGGGGCACTGAAGCTTTCTTT.

The chain is built from TRBV6-5 and TRBJ2-1; 11 bases agree with TRBD2. V was pared by 6 bases and J by 10 bases, with 11 bases of the junction left unmatched. The germline CDR1 and CDR2 sequences are MNHEY and SVGAGI. This CDR3 comprises 15 residues. CDR3 coding DNA: TGTGCCAGCAGGCTCCTAGCGGGGGGTCGGGGGGAGCAGTTCTTC. The encoded protein is CASRLLAGGRGEQFF.

CDR3 region: CASSWGDGQETQYF. For the CDR3, the DNA is TGCGCCAGCAGCTGGGGGGACGGTCAAGAGACCCAGTACTTC. The chain joins TRBV5-1 to TRBJ2-5; tentative D call: TRBD2 (6 bases). Trimming stripped 3 bases from V and 2 bases from J, with 11 bases between. The CDR3 is 14 amino acids. Germline values: CDR1 SGHRS, CDR2 YFSETQ.

The chain uses TRBV5-1 and TRBJ1-1; D is ambiguous. Trimming took off 1 base at V and 1 base at J, with 11 bases between the two ends. CDR3 size: 15 residues. Germline CDR1 SGHRS, CDR2 YFSETQ. As DNA, the CDR3 is TGCGCCAGCAGCTTGTCCCCCCAACAGAACACTGAAGCTTTCTTT. Protein: CASSLSPQQNTEAFF.

Only a few counts were recorded for this clone. The gene calls are TRBV6-2 or TRBV6-3 and TRBJ1-2; maybe TRBD1 (5 bases). From germline, CDR1 is MNHEY and CDR2 SVGEGT. V lost 2 bases, J lost 5 bases, and 9 bases lay in between. The CDR3 is 13 residues long. The CDR3 loop reads CASSYTGMYGYTF. CDR3 coding DNA: TGTGCCAGCAGTTACACAGGAATGTATGGCTACACCTTC.

The chain has TRBV9 and TRBJ2-2; 9 nucleotides align to TRBD1. This CDR3 comprises 16 residues. J lost 4 bases, V lost 3 bases, and 7 bases had no gene match. Germline assignment: CDR1 SGDLS and CDR2 YYNGEE. The DNA of the CDR3 is TGTGCCAGCAGCGGGAACAGGGGGCGCATCACCGGGGAGCTGTTTTTT. This encodes CASSGNRGRITGELFF.